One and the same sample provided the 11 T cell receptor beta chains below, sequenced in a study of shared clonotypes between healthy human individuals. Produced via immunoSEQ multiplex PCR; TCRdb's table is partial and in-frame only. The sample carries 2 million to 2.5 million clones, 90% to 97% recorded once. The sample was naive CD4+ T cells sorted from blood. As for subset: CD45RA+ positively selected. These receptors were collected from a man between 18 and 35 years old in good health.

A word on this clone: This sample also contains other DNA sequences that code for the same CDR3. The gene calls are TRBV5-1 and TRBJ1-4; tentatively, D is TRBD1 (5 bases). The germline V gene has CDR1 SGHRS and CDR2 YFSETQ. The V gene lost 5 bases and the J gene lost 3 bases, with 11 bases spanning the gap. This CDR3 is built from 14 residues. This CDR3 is CASSSGGPNEKLFF. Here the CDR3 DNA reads TGCGCCAGCAGTTCGGGGGGTCCTAATGAAAAACTGTTTTTT.

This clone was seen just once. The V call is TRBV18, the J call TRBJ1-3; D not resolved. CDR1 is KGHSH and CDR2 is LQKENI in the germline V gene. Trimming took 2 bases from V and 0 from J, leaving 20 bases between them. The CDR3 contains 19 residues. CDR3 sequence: CASSPVSGANPISGNTIYF. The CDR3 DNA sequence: TGTGCCAGCTCACCAGTTTCAGGCGCTAACCCGATCTCTGGAAACACCATATATTTT. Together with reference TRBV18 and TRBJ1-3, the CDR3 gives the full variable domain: NAGVMQNPRHLVRRRGQEARLRCSPMKGHSHVYWYRQLPEEGLKFMVYLQKENIIDESGMPKERFSAEFPKEGPSILRIQQVVRGDSAAYFCASSPVSGANPISGNTIYFGEGSWLTVV.

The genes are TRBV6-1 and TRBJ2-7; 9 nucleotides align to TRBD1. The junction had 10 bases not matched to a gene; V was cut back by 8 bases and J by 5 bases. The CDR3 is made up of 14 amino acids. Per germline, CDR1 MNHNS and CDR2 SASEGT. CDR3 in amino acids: CASPRGDRANEQYF. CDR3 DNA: TGTGCCAGCCCCAGGGGGGACAGGGCGAACGAGCAGTACTTC.

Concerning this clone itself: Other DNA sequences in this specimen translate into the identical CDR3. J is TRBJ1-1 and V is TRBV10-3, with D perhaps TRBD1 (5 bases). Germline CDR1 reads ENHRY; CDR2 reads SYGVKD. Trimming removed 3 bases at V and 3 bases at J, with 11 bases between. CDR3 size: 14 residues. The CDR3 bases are TGTGCCATCAGTGAAAGGGGTGGGGACACTGAAGCTTTCTTT. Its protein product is CAISERGGDTEAFF.

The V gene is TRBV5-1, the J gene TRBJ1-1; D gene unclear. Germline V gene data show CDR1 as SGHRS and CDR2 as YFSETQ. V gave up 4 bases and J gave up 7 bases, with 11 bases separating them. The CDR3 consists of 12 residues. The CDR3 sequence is CASSGNFGEAFF. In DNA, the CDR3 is TGCGCCAGCAGCGGGAACTTCGGTGAAGCTTTCTTT.

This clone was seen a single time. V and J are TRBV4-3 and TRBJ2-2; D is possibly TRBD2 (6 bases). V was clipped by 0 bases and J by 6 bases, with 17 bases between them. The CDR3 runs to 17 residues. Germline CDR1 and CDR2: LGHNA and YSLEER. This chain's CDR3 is CASSQDSREWYPGELFF. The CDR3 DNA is TGCGCCAGCAGCCAAGATAGTCGGGAGTGGTATCCCGGGGAGCTGTTTTTT.

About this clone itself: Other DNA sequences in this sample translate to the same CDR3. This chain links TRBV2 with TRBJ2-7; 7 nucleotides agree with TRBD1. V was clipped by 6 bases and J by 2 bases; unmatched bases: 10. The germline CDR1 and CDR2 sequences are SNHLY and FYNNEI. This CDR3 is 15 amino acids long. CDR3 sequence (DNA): TGTGCCAGCAGCGCTAACAGGGGATCCCCCTACGAGCAGTACTTC. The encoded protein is CASSANRGSPYEQYF. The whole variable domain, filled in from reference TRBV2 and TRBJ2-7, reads EPEVTQTPSHQVTQMGQEVILRCVPISNHLYFYWYRQILGQKVEFLVSFYNNEISEKSEIFDDQFSVERPDGSNFTLKIRSTKLEDSAMYFCASSANRGSPYEQYFGPGTRLTVT.

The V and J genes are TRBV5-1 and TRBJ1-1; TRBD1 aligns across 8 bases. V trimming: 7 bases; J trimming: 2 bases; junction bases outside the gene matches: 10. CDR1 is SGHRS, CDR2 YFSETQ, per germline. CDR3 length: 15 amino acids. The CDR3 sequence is CASSGQGKGNTEAFF. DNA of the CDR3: TGCGCCAGCTCCGGACAGGGAAAAGGTAACACTGAAGCTTTCTTT.

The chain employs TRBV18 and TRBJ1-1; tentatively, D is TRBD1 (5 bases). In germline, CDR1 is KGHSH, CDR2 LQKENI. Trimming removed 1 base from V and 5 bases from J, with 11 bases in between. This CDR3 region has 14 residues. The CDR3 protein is CASSPHQGATEAFF. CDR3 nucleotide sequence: TGTGCCAGCTCACCACATCAGGGCGCGACTGAAGCTTTCTTT.

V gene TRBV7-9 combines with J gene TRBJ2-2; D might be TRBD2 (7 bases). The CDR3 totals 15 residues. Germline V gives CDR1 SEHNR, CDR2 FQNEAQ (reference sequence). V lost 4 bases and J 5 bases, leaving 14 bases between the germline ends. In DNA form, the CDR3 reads TGTGCCAGCAGCTCCTGGGGGGGCGAGACCGGGGAGCTGTTTTTT. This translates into CASSSWGGETGELFF.

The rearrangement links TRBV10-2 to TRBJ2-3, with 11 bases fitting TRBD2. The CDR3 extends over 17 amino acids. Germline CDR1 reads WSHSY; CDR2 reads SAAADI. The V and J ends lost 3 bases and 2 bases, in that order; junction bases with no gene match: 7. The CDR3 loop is CASSDPSGRQFTDTQYF. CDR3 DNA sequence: TGCGCCAGCAGTGACCCTAGCGGGAGGCAATTCACAGATACGCAGTATTTT.